The 30 T cell receptor beta chains below were found in one sample sequenced in a study of T-cell reconstitution after alpha-beta-depleted transplantation in children. For TCRbeta, the library was prepared with unique molecular identifiers. TCRdb reanalysed the PCR reads using MiXCR and keeps one entry per CDR3 protein. The sample has some 300,000 distinct CDR3 sequences, about 9.5% seen once. Here the sequenced sample was PBMCs, taken before TCRalphabeta/CD19-depleted stem cell transplant. These receptors were collected from a boy in the first two years of life with acute myeloid leukemia, due to receive a stem cell transplant.

This clonotype was observed many times. The chain joins TRBV28 to TRBJ2-7; D call uncertain. The CDR3 has 11 residues. Germline V gene sequence: CDR1 MDHEN, CDR2 SYDVKM. V gave up 6 bases and J gave up 3 bases, with 6 bases separating them. The CDR3 DNA sequence: TGTGCCAGCAGGGAGCTCTACGAGCAGTACTTC. This translates into CASRELYEQYF. Supplemented by reference TRBV28 and TRBJ2-7, the full variable domain reads DVKVTQSSRYLVKRTGEKVFLECVQDMDHENMFWYRQDPGLGLRLIYFSYDVKMKEKGDIPEGYSVSREKKERFSLILESASTNQTSMYLCASRELYEQYFGPGTRLTVT.

In its sample, this clonotype was seen many times. This chain links TRBV20-1 with TRBJ2-2; a weak D match, TRBD1 (5 bases). Germline V gives CDR1 DFQATT, CDR2 SNEGSKA (reference sequence). Trimming took off 7 bases at V and 4 bases at J, with 7 bases between the two ends. CDR3 length equals 11 residues. The CDR3 nucleotides read TGCAGTGTTCAGGGCACCGGGGAGCTGTTTTTT. As protein: CSVQGTGELFF.

V usage is TRBV7-6 and J usage is TRBJ2-6; possible D gene TRBD1, 6 bases. Trimming shortened V by 5 bases and J by 0 bases, and 11 bases separated the two germline ends. CDR1 is SGHVS, CDR2 FNYEAQ, per germline. The CDR3 has 16 amino acids. The CDR3 DNA reads TGTGCCAGCAGCCAAACAGGGACCTCTGGGGCCAACGTCCTGACTTTC. This gives the protein CASSQTGTSGANVLTF.

With respect to this clonotype: It may be a read error: a sequence one base away is much more abundant. The chain links TRBV21-1 to TRBJ1-5. TRBV21-1 is recorded as a pseudogene. The CDR3 runs to 15 residues. For the CDR3, the DNA is TGTGCCAGCAGGAAGACGTCGTGGGGCAATCAGCCCCAGCATTTT. Residues: CASRKTSWGNQPQHF.

This clonotype was seen repeatedly, ten times or more. The chain is built from TRBV28 and TRBJ2-3; 7 nucleotides align to TRBD1. V lost 4 bases and J lost 5; bases outside the gene matches: 9. The germline CDR1 and CDR2 sequences are MDHEN and SYDVKM. The CDR3 is 15 amino acids. The CDR3 coding sequence is TGTGCCAGCAGTTCTCAGGACAGGTTCGAAGATACGCAGTATTTT. Its translation is CASSSQDRFEDTQYF.

This clonotype was counted at least ten times. The rearrangement joins TRBV7-2 to TRBJ1-1, with D maybe TRBD1 (5 bases). The germline CDR1 and CDR2 sequences are SGHTA and FQGNSA. V was pared by 0 bases and J by 3 bases, with 11 bases between. The length of the CDR3 is 15 residues. The CDR3 nucleotides read TGTGCCAGCAGCTTAGCAGGGGTGAGAGACACTGAAGCTTTCTTT. This encodes CASSLAGVRDTEAFF.

This clonotype was seen a handful of times. This sequence joins TRBV5-4 and TRBJ1-4; TRBD1 aligns across 9 bases. The V gene end was trimmed by 4 bases and the J gene end by 6 bases; junction bases not matched to a gene: 4. Germline V gene data show CDR1 as SGHNT and CDR2 as YYREEE (reference sequence). The CDR3 consists of 14 residues. Written as DNA, the CDR3 is TGTGCCAGCAGCCCGGACAGGGGAGATGAAAAACTGTTTTTT. Amino acid sequence: CASSPDRGDEKLFF. Full variable domain (outside the CDR3, taken from reference TRBV5-4 and TRBJ1-4): ETGVTQSPTHLIKTRGQQVTLRCSSQSGHNTVSWYQQALGQGPQFIFQYYREEENGRGNFPPRFSGLQFPNYSSELNVNALELDDSALYLCASSPDRGDEKLFFGSGTQLSVL.

This clonotype was counted at least ten times. This rearrangement joins TRBV6-2 or TRBV6-3 to TRBJ2-2, with 13 bases fitting TRBD2. CDR1 is MNHEY and CDR2 is SVGEGT in the germline V gene. The CDR3 covers 18 residues. V was clipped by 7 bases and J by 5 bases; unmatched bases: 13. CDR3 nucleotides: TGTGCCAGCACCCCGACTAGCGGGAGGCGAGAAAGGACCGGGGAGCTGTTTTTT. Its translation: CASTPTSGRRERTGELFF.

This clonotype was seen ten or more times. The chain employs TRBV7-8 and TRBJ2-7; TRBD2 matches at 8 bases. This CDR3 region has 19 residues. The V gene end was trimmed by 5 bases and the J gene end by 4 bases; junction bases not matched to a gene: 22. Germline loops: CDR1 SGHVS, CDR2 FQNEAQ. Written as DNA, the CDR3 is TGTGCCAGCAGCCCCGCCAGGGACTGGATCGGGAGCGGGGGATACGAGCAGTACTTC. Amino acids: CASSPARDWIGSGGYEQYF. The full variable domain, rest sourced from reference TRBV7-8 and TRBJ2-7, is GAGVSQSPRYKVAKRGQDVALRCDPISGHVSLFWYQQALGQGPEFLTYFQNEAQLDKSGLPSDRFFAERPEGSVSTLKIQRTQQEDSAVYLCASSPARDWIGSGGYEQYFGPGTRLTVT.

This clonotype was observed at least ten times. This sequence joins TRBV4-3 and TRBJ1-6, with 9 bases identical to TRBD1. This CDR3 comprises 16 residues. CDR1 LGHNA and CDR2 YSLEER come from the germline V gene. V lost 1 base, J lost 8 bases, and 6 bases stayed unmatched. CDR3: CASSQGRTGEYSPLHF. The CDR3 bases are TGCGCCAGCAGCCAAGGGCGGACAGGGGAGTATTCACCCCTCCACTTT.

This clonotype was detected only once. A single base separates this from a much larger clone, so it may be a read error. V usage is TRBV29-1 and J usage is TRBJ1-1; 9 nucleotides match TRBD1. CDR3 length: 12 amino acids. Germline CDR1 reads SQVTM; CDR2 reads ANQGSEA. The CDR3 nucleotides are TGCGGCGTCGGGACAGGGTACACTGAAGCTTTCTTT. This translates into CGVGTGYTEAFF.

This clonotype showed up many times. This chain connects TRBV5-1 to TRBJ2-6; D remains unclear. V shed 4 bases and J shed 1 base, with 12 bases lying between them. The length of the CDR3 is 16 residues. Germline V lookup: CDR1 SGHRS, CDR2 YFSETQ. The CDR3 DNA reads as TGCGCCAGCAGCCCTAGGACGGAGTCTGGGGCCAACGTCCTGACTTTC. Protein sequence: CASSPRTESGANVLTF.

This clonotype was detected many times. V and J are TRBV20-1 and TRBJ2-7, with 9 positions matching TRBD1. The CDR3 length is 16 residues. The germline CDR1 and CDR2 sequences are DFQATT and SNEGSKA (reference sequence). The ends lost 0 bases at V and 3 bases at J; junction bases unmatched: 9. The CDR3 loop reads CSARDLKGQGLYEQYF. DNA of the CDR3: TGCAGTGCTAGAGATTTAAAGGGACAGGGACTCTACGAGCAGTACTTC.

This clonotype was found many times. The J gene is TRBJ2-5, the V gene TRBV4-3; D uncertain. V was clipped by 2 bases and J by 2 bases, with 9 bases between them. The CDR3 contains 14 residues. Germline V gene lookup returns CDR1 LGHNA and CDR2 YSLEER. CDR3 residues: CASSQNRAQETQYF. CDR3 sequence (DNA): TGCGCCAGCAGCCAAAACAGAGCTCAAGAGACCCAGTACTTC.

Of note for this clonotype: This may arise from a read error, as a much more abundant clone is one base away. This chain joins TRBV7-2 and TRBJ2-5; 7 bases fit TRBD2. V lost 5 bases and J lost 3; bases outside the gene matches: 12. Germline V gene sequence: CDR1 SGHTA, CDR2 FQGNSA. The length of the CDR3 is 16 residues. The CDR3 region is CASSARRSGVEETQYF. DNA of the CDR3: TGTGCCAGCAGCGCCCGGCGGAGCGGGGTGGAAGAGACCCAGTACTTC.

This clonotype was counted ten times or more. This chain joins TRBV7-8 and TRBJ1-3; D ambiguous. The V end lost 1 base, the J end lost 4 bases, and 8 bases lay between the germline ends. This CDR3 is 14 amino acids long. CDR1 and CDR2 (germline): SGHVS, FQNEAQ. CDR3 sequence: CASSLEATGNTIYF. The CDR3 DNA is TGTGCCAGCAGCTTAGAGGCGACGGGAAACACCATATATTTT. The variable domain in full, with the rest retrieved from reference TRBV7-8 and TRBJ1-3, is GAGVSQSPRYKVAKRGQDVALRCDPISGHVSLFWYQQALGQGPEFLTYFQNEAQLDKSGLPSDRFFAERPEGSVSTLKIQRTQQEDSAVYLCASSLEATGNTIYFGEGSWLTVV.

This clonotype occurred many times. The chain combines TRBV28 with TRBJ2-1; 7 bases map to TRBD2. This CDR3 region has 14 residues. Per germline, CDR1 MDHEN and CDR2 SYDVKM. With V trimmed by 6 bases and J by 6 bases, 8 bases remained unmatched. This CDR3 reads CASSRPTSFNEQFF. The CDR3 DNA sequence: TGTGCCAGCAGCCGACCGACTAGCTTCAATGAGCAGTTCTTC.

This clonotype was observed at least ten times. V usage is TRBV6-1 and J usage is TRBJ1-5; D remains unclear. Germline lookup yields CDR1 MNHNS and CDR2 SASEGT. CDR3 length: 14 amino acids. V was clipped by 9 bases and J by 2 bases, with 14 bases between them. In DNA, the CDR3 is TGTGCCAGTAAGGATTCCGGGGGCAATCAGCCCCAGCATTTT. It specifies CASKDSGGNQPQHF.

This clonotype has ten or more counts. This rearrangement joins TRBV29-1 to TRBJ2-5, with TRBD1 identical over 8 bases. The trim removed 6 bases at V and 4 bases at J, leaving 7 bases unmatched. CDR1 and CDR2 from the germline V gene are SQVTM and ANQGSEA. The CDR3 runs 13 residues. CDR3 loop: CSVLTGAGETQYF. The CDR3 DNA sequence: TGCAGCGTCCTGACAGGGGCGGGAGAGACCCAGTACTTC.

This chain links TRBV29-1 with TRBJ2-7, with D uncertain. This CDR3 is built from 12 residues. V gave up 7 bases and J gave up 2 bases, with 12 bases separating them. Germline CDR1 is SQVTM and CDR2 is ANQGSEA. CDR3 nucleotide sequence: TGCAGCGCCACAGACGGCCCCTACGAGCAGTACTTC. Encoded protein: CSATDGPYEQYF.

This clonotype was found many times. The CDR3 nucleotides are TGCGCCAGCACCCCGACTAGCGGGGGGCCAGATACGCAGTATTTT. It translates to CASTPTSGGPDTQYF. The chain uses TRBV5-1 and TRBJ2-3; 13 positions match TRBD2. Germline V gives CDR1 SGHRS, CDR2 YFSETQ. After removal of 6 bases from V and 4 bases from J, the junction contained 5 bases not matched to a gene. This CDR3 region has 15 residues.

This clonotype occurred many times. The gene calls are TRBV28 and TRBJ2-7; 10 nucleotides align to TRBD1. J lost 4 bases, V lost 4 bases, and 28 bases had no gene match. Germline V gene lookup returns CDR1 MDHEN and CDR2 SYDVKM. This CDR3 comprises 22 residues. The CDR3 DNA is TGTGCCAGCAGTTCAGAGGAGTCGTTTCGGATGGACCCGGGACAGGGGAGTTACGAGCAGTACTTC. Translating it yields CASSSEESFRMDPGQGSYEQYF.

The rearrangement joins TRBV28 to TRBJ2-1, with 8 bases lining up with TRBD1. Losses at the gene ends were 3 bases for V and 6 bases for J; bases not matched to a gene: 10. The germline V gene encodes CDR1 MDHEN and CDR2 SYDVKM. The CDR3 has 16 residues. CDR3 protein: CASSFPRDRFLNEQFF. In DNA, the CDR3 is TGTGCCAGCAGTTTCCCCCGGGACAGGTTTCTCAATGAGCAGTTCTTC.

This clonotype was seen many times. This chain connects TRBV7-8 to TRBJ2-2; 7 bases agree with TRBD2. Trimming at V came to 3 bases and at J to 7 bases, leaving 5 bases not matched to a gene. CDR1 SGHVS and CDR2 FQNEAQ come from the germline V gene. This CDR3 has 14 residues. The DNA of the CDR3 is TGTGCCAGCAGCTTTGGGGCTAGCGGCGGGGAGCTGTTTTTT. Translation: CASSFGASGGELFF.

This clonotype was seen more than once but under ten times. The rearrangement joins TRBV28 to TRBJ2-7, with no clear D. The ends were cut back, 3 bases at V and 2 bases at J, with 5 bases in the middle. Germline assignment: CDR1 MDHEN and CDR2 SYDVKM. The CDR3 runs to 12 residues. CDR3 in DNA: TGTGCCAGCAGTTTTCCCGCCTACGAGCAGTACTTC. Its translation is CASSFPAYEQYF.

This chain connects TRBV5-1 to TRBJ2-3; TRBD1 aligns across 9 bases. Germline CDR1 SGHRS, CDR2 YFSETQ. V was clipped by 4 bases and J by 10 bases; unmatched bases: 7. The CDR3 is made up of 13 amino acids. The CDR3 nucleotides read TGCGCCAGCAGCGTGGACAGACAGGGGGCGCAGTATTTT. Translation gives CASSVDRQGAQYF. Based on the CDR3 plus reference TRBV5-1 and TRBJ2-3, the full variable domain is KAGVTQTPRYLIKTRGQQVTLSCSPISGHRSVSWYQQTPGQGLQFLFEYFSETQRNKGNFPGRFSGRQFSNSRSEMNVSTLELGDSALYLCASSVDRQGAQYFGPGTRLTVL.

The chain employs TRBV19 and TRBJ2-7; 7 bases align to TRBD1. CDR3 size: 14 residues. J was trimmed by 3 bases and V by 5 bases; bases with no gene match: 7. Per germline, CDR1 LNHDA and CDR2 SQIVND (reference sequence). CDR3 protein: CASSGTDRVYEQYF. CDR3 DNA: TGTGCCAGTAGTGGGACCGACAGGGTCTACGAGCAGTACTTC.

This clonotype was detected many times. The chain has TRBV6-5 and TRBJ1-6, with 7 bases lining up with TRBD1. The CDR3 is 14 amino acids. V shed 4 bases, J shed 4 bases, and the junction held 1 base outside the gene matches. Per the germline V gene, CDR1 is MNHEY and CDR2 is SVGAGI. The CDR3 DNA follows: TGTGCCAGCAGTTCGGGACAGTATAATTCACCCCTCCACTTT. Translated, it gives CASSSGQYNSPLHF.

V gene TRBV27 combines with J gene TRBJ2-1, with D maybe TRBD1 (5 bases). The CDR3 is 11 amino acids. The germline V gene has CDR1 MNHEY and CDR2 SMNVEV (reference sequence). Trimming left V 0 bases short and J 15 bases short, with 9 bases between. DNA for the CDR3: TGTGCCAGCAGTTTATCAGGGGCGCGGTTCTTC. It encodes CASSLSGARFF.

This clonotype was seen a handful of times. The chain recombines TRBV19 with TRBJ2-7, with TRBD2 identical over 12 bases. The CDR3 contains 14 residues. Germline lookup yields CDR1 LNHDA and CDR2 SQIVND (reference sequence). V lost 5 bases and J lost 6; bases outside the gene matches: 5. Here the CDR3 DNA reads TGTGCCAGTAGTTTGAGGACTAGCGGGACCGAGCAGTACTTC. This sequence encodes CASSLRTSGTEQYF. Combining the CDR3 with reference TRBV19 and TRBJ2-7 gives the whole variable domain DGGITQSPKYLFRKEGQNVTLSCEQNLNHDAMYWYRQDPGQGLRLIYYSQIVNDFQKGDIAEGYSVSREKKESFPLTVTSAQKNPTAFYLCASSLRTSGTEQYFGPGTRLTVT.